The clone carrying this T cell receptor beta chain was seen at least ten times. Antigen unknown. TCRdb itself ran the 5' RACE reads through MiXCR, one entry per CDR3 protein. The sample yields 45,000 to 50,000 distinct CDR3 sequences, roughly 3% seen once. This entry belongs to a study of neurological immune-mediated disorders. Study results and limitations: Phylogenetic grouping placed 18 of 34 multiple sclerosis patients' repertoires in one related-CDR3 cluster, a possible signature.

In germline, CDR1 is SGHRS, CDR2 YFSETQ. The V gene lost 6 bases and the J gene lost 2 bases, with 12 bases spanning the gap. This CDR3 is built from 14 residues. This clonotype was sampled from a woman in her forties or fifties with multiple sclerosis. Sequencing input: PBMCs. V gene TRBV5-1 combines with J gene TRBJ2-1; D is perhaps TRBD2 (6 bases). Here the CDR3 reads CASTGGEAYNEQFF. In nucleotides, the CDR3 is TGCGCCAGCACTGGCGGGGAGGCCTACAATGAGCAGTTCTTC.